This record covers a single TCR beta chain. Unsorted PBMC contributed approximately 300 ng DNA, roughly 30,000 T cell genomes, to each replicate PCR. Libraries were prepared by immunoSEQ multiplex PCR; TCRdb keeps only in-frame clonotypes and omits some of them. This sample has 450,000 to 500,000 clones, with roughly 80% found just once. This sample stems from a study of shared clonotypes between healthy human individuals. The CDR3 has 16 amino acids. Germline V gene data show CDR1 as SGDLS and CDR2 as YYNGEE. V gave up 0 bases and J gave up 0 bases, with 11 bases separating them. Source material: PBMCs. J is TRBJ2-3 and V is TRBV9; perhaps D is TRBD1 or TRBD2 (6 bases each). The receptor was derived from a woman between 40 and 50 years old in good health. Some clones in this sample may be carry-over from other donors' samples. This chain's CDR3 is CASSVEGEASTDTQYF. For the CDR3, the DNA is TGTGCCAGCAGCGTAGAGGGGGAGGCTAGCACAGATACGCAGTATTTT.